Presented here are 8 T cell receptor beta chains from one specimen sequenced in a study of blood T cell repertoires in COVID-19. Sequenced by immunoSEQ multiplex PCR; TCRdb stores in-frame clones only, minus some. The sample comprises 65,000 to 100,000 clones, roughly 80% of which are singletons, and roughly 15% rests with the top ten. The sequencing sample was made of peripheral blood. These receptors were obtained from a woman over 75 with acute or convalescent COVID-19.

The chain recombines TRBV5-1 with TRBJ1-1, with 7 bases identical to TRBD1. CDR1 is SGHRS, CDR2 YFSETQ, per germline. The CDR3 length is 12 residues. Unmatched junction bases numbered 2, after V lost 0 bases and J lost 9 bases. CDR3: CASSLGDRKAFF. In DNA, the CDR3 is TGCGCCAGCAGCTTGGGGGACAGAAAAGCTTTCTTT. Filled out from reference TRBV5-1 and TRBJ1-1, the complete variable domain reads KAGVTQTPRYLIKTRGQQVTLSCSPISGHRSVSWYQQTPGQGLQFLFEYFSETQRNKGNFPGRFSGRQFSNSRSEMNVSTLELGDSALYLCASSLGDRKAFFGQGTRLTVV.

CDR3 DNA: TGTGCCAGCAGCTTCCCCTTCGGGAACGGCGGGGAGCAGTACTTC. It encodes CASSFPFGNGGEQYF. The chain employs TRBV5-4 and TRBJ2-7; D perhaps matches TRBD2 (5 bases). This CDR3 contains 15 residues. Trimming stripped 2 bases from V and 7 bases from J, with 19 bases between. Looked up from germline, CDR1 is SGHNT and CDR2 is YYREEE (reference sequence).

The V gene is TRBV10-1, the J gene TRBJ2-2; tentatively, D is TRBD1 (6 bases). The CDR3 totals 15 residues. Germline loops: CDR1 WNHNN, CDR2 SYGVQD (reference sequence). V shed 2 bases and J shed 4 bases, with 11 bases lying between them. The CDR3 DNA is TGCGCCAGCAGTGAGCAACAGGGATCCACCGGGGAGCTGTTTTTT. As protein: CASSEQQGSTGELFF.

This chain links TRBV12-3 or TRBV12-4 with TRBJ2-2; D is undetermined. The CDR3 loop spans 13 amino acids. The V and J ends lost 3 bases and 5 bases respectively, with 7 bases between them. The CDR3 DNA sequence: TGTGCCAGCAGTTTCACAGCTACCGGGGAGCTGTTTTTT. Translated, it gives CASSFTATGELFF.

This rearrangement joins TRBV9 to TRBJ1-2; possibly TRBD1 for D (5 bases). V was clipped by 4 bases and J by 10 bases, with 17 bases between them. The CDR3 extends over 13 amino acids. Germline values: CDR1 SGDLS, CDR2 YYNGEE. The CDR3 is CASSPSGRGSYTF. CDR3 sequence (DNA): TGTGCCAGCAGCCCCAGTGGGAGGGGATCCTACACCTTC.

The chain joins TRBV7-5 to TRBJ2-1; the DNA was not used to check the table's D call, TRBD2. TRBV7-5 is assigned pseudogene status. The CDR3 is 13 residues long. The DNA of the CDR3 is TGTGCCCAAGGGACTAGCGGGGACAATGAGCAGTTCTTC. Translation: CAQGTSGDNEQFF.

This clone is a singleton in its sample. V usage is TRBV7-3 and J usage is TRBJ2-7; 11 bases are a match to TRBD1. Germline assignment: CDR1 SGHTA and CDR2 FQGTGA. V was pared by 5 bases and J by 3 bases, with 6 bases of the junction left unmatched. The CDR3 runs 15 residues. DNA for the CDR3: TGTGCCAGCAGCCCTCGGACAGGGGGCAGCTACGAGCAGTACTTC. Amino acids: CASSPRTGGSYEQYF.

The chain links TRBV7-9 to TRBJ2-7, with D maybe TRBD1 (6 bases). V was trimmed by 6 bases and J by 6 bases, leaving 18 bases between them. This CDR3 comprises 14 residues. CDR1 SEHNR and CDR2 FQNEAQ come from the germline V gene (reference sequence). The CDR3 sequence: CASRPIQGRGEQYF. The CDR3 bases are TGTGCCAGCAGGCCAATACAGGGAAGGGGCGAGCAGTACTTC.